This T cell receptor beta chain derives from a study of blood T cell repertoires in COVID-19. Study information: Italy, Spain and the United States were the sources of the convalescent and acute COVID-19 samples. Sources were T cells, B-cell-depleted T cells, or PBMCs; the material itself was cDNA or gDNA.

Study processing details: The authors estimated nucleated cell counts from reference gene primer amplification. Measured with immunoSEQ multiplex PCR; TCRdb has only the in-frame clones, and not every one. D and trimming were read from the DNA, whereas the V and J calls and clone size are those reported in that table. The sample lists 350,000 to 450,000 clones; roughly 86% were seen once. V gave up 4 bases and J gave up 1 base, with 13 bases separating them. The CDR3 consists of 15 residues. Germline CDR1 is SGHAT and CDR2 is FQNNGV. The chain combines TRBV11-2 with TRBJ1-1; a weak D match, TRBD1 (6 bases). The TCR comes from a woman in her 30s who had recovered from COVID-19. The material sequenced was PBMCs or T cells enriched from blood (not recorded which). The chain's CDR3 is CASSYTRDKNTEAFF. The CDR3 bases are TGTGCCAGCAGCTACACCCGGGACAAGAACACTGAAGCTTTCTTT.